The clone carrying this T cell receptor beta chain was seen a handful of times. Germline CDR1 reads KGHDR; CDR2 reads SFDVKD. The CDR3 covers 13 residues. V was clipped by 8 bases and J by 3 bases; unmatched bases: 1. This entry belongs to a study of blood T cell repertoires in COVID-19. Across the whole study: The United States, Italy and Spain were the sources of the acute and convalescent COVID-19 samples. Sample material is recorded as cDNA or gDNA derived from T cells, B-cell-depleted T cells, or PBMCs.

Methods used by the authors: Reference gene primer amplification yielded estimated nucleated cell counts. The table came from immunoSEQ multiplex PCR; TCRdb's copy has only in-frame clones and leaves some out. V and J calls and clone size are given by that table; D and trimming were obtained from the DNA. This table has about 130,000 clones, 75% to 85% appearing once. The V call is TRBV24-1, the J call TRBJ2-1, with 9 bases aligning to TRBD2. The source of this sequence is a woman between 45 and 65 years old with acute or convalescent COVID-19. The sample consisted of peripheral blood. The CDR3 DNA follows: TGTGCCACCATGACTAGCGGCTACAATGAGCAGTTCTTC. The encoded protein is CATMTSGYNEQFF.